This TCR beta chain was captured by sequencing in a study of T-cell reconstitution after alpha-beta-depleted transplantation in children. This clonotype was seen a few times. Unique molecular identifiers tagged the TCRbeta library. TCRdb itself ran the PCR reads through MiXCR, one entry per CDR3 protein. This sample has about 400,000 distinct CDR3 sequences, with 20% found just once. The CDR3 runs to 12 residues. V gave up 6 bases and J gave up 6 bases, with 11 bases separating them. This specimen consisted of PBMCs from the stem cell graft donor, obtained from the stem cell graft. This receptor was obtained from a human donor who donated a stem cell graft to a child with acute myeloid leukemia. This chain uses TRBV12-3 or TRBV12-4 with TRBJ1-1; the D gene is possibly TRBD1 (5 bases). The CDR3 loop is CASSRDSSEAFF. CDR3 coding DNA: TGTGCCAGCAGCCGAGACAGTTCTGAAGCTTTCTTT.